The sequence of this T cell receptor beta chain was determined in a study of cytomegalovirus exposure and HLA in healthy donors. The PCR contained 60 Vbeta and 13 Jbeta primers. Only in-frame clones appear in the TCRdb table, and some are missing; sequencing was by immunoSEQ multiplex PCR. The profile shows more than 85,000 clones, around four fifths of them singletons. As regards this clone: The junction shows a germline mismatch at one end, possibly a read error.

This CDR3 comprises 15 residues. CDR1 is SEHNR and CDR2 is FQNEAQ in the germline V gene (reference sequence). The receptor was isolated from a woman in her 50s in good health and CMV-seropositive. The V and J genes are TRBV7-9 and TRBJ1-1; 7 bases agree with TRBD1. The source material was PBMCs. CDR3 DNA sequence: TGTTCCAGCAGCTTAACCGGGACAGCCTACACTGAAGCTTTCTTT. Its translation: CSSSLTGTAYTEAFF.